These 16 T cell receptor beta chains share one sample of origin, sequenced in a study of shared clonotypes between healthy human individuals. Clones were sequenced by immunoSEQ multiplex PCR, and TCRdb holds only the in-frame ones, with some missing. The data contain more than 1.2 million clones, approximately 98.5% of them seen just once; the ten biggest clones take up over 0.3%. The specimen sequenced was naive CD4+ T cells sorted from blood. Subset given: CD45RA+ positively selected. Every receptor here comes from a man younger than 40 in good health.

V gene TRBV5-1 combines with J gene TRBJ2-7; no clear D gene. CDR3 length: 16 amino acids. Germline CDR1 is SGHRS and CDR2 is YFSETQ. V lost 3 bases, J lost 2 bases, and 18 bases lay in between. CDR3 region: CASSSTPSERAYEQYF. The CDR3, as DNA: TGCGCCAGCAGCTCGACCCCCTCGGAAAGGGCCTACGAGCAGTACTTC.

The V call is TRBV12-5, the J call TRBJ2-1, with unresolved D. The V end was cut by 6 bases, the J end by 0 bases, with 6 bases between. Germline loops: CDR1 LGHNT, CDR2 FRNRAP. The CDR3 has 13 amino acids. The CDR3 sequence is CASGRSSYNEQFF. CDR3 sequence (DNA): TGTGCTAGTGGCCGAAGCTCCTACAATGAGCAGTTCTTC.

V usage is TRBV19 and J usage is TRBJ1-5, with D maybe TRBD1 (6 bases). The germline V gene has CDR1 LNHDA and CDR2 SQIVND (reference sequence). The length of the CDR3 is 15 residues. Trimming took off 4 bases at V and 4 bases at J, with 14 bases between the two ends. CDR3 sequence reads: CASSTTGMWNQPQHF. CDR3 DNA: TGTGCCAGTAGTACCACAGGGATGTGGAATCAGCCCCAGCATTTT.

The chain couples TRBV18 to TRBJ2-7; 9 positions agree with TRBD1. Germline trimming cut 3 bases from V and 5 bases from J; bases unmatched to any gene: 8. The CDR3 length is 15 residues. Germline V CDR1 and CDR2: KGHSH, LQKENI. The chain's CDR3 is CASSPRRTGENEQYF. The CDR3 region has the DNA TGTGCCAGCTCACCGCGACGGACAGGGGAGAACGAGCAGTACTTC.

The chain couples TRBV18 to TRBJ2-1, with D possibly matching TRBD1 (6 bases). The V end was cut by 4 bases, the J end by 5 bases, with 18 bases between. CDR1 is KGHSH and CDR2 is LQKENI in the germline V gene. The CDR3 is made up of 16 amino acids. CDR3 region: CASSLTPGTHNNEQFF. The CDR3 DNA is TGTGCCAGCTCACTTACCCCCGGGACACACAACAATGAGCAGTTCTTC.

This clone was seen only a few times. Other DNA sequences in the same sample also yield this CDR3. The chain has TRBV30 and TRBJ1-5; possible D gene TRBD1, 5 bases. CDR1 is GTSNPN, CDR2 SVGIG, per germline (reference sequence). Trimming removed 3 bases at V and 1 base at J, with 7 bases between. CDR3 length: 13 amino acids. Here the CDR3 DNA reads TGTGCCTGGAGCGCAGGGAGCAATCAGCCCCAGCATTTT. This sequence encodes CAWSAGSNQPQHF.

This chain connects TRBV10-2 to TRBJ2-4, with 7 positions matching TRBD2. This CDR3 is built from 17 residues. Germline assignment: CDR1 WSHSY and CDR2 SAAADI. The junction had 9 bases not matched to a gene; V was cut back by 3 bases and J by 1 base. For the CDR3, the DNA is TGCGCCAGCAGTGACTCCTTCGGGGGGATGGCCAAAAACATTCAGTACTTC. It is translated as CASSDSFGGMAKNIQYF.

This clone showed up just once. This chain links TRBV2 with TRBJ2-7; 12 nucleotides agree with TRBD2. Per germline, CDR1 SNHLY and CDR2 FYNNEI. With 7 bases clipped from V and 1 base from J, the junction kept 17 bases outside the gene matches. This CDR3 comprises 19 residues. DNA of the CDR3: TGTGCCAGCACCCTCACTCCCAGGACTAGCGGGATAGGGTCCTACGAGCAGTACTTC. Protein sequence: CASTLTPRTSGIGSYEQYF.

A remark on this clone: At the DNA level, this CDR3 is encoded by other sequences in the same sample as well. V gene TRBV20-1 combines with J gene TRBJ1-2; D is unresolved. Trimming removed 0 bases from V and 8 bases from J, with 7 bases in between. CDR1 and CDR2 (germline): DFQATT, SNEGSKA (reference sequence). This CDR3 comprises 11 residues. CDR3 sequence reads: CSARDLGGYTF. As DNA, the CDR3 is TGCAGTGCTAGAGATTTGGGAGGCTACACCTTC.

The sample holds one count of this clone. The sample contains more than one DNA sequence encoding this CDR3. The V and J genes are TRBV9 and TRBJ2-3; no firm D call. The CDR3 covers 15 residues. Germline loops: CDR1 SGDLS, CDR2 YYNGEE. Trimming removed 2 bases from V and 0 bases from J, with 10 bases in between. This CDR3 is CASSVLAASTDTQYF. The CDR3 DNA reads TGTGCCAGCAGCGTTTTAGCAGCTAGCACAGATACGCAGTATTTT.

The chain combines TRBV7-8 with TRBJ2-7, with a possible D match to TRBD2 (6 bases). The CDR3 is 16 residues long. V was cut by 4 bases and J by 2 bases, with 18 bases left in between. The germline V gene has CDR1 SGHVS and CDR2 FQNEAQ. CDR3 sequence reads: CASSSRVAAGTYEQYF. As DNA, the CDR3 is TGTGCCAGCAGCTCTCGCGTGGCAGCGGGCACCTACGAGCAGTACTTC.

The chain recombines TRBV10-3 with TRBJ2-5; D not certain. The CDR3 totals 15 residues. CDR1 is ENHRY and CDR2 is SYGVKD in the germline V gene. With 3 bases removed from V and 1 base from J, the gap between germline ends came to 12 bases. In DNA, the CDR3 is TGTGCCATCAGTGATTCTCGGAAAGTCCAAGAGACCCAGTACTTC. Translating gives CAISDSRKVQETQYF.

The chain combines TRBV5-1 with TRBJ2-1; 9 positions match TRBD1. Germline trimming cut 7 bases from V and 5 bases from J; bases unmatched to any gene: 10. CDR1 and CDR2 (germline): SGHRS, YFSETQ. CDR3 length: 15 residues. CDR3 bases: TGCGCCAGCGCAGACCGGGACAGGGTGGACAATGAGCAGTTCTTC. Translated: CASADRDRVDNEQFF. Complete variable domain (other parts from reference TRBV5-1 and TRBJ2-1): KAGVTQTPRYLIKTRGQQVTLSCSPISGHRSVSWYQQTPGQGLQFLFEYFSETQRNKGNFPGRFSGRQFSNSRSEMNVSTLELGDSALYLCASADRDRVDNEQFFGPGTRLTVL.

This rearrangement joins TRBV5-4 to TRBJ2-5, with D unresolved. The V end lost 1 base, the J end lost 5 bases, and 3 bases lay between the germline ends. CDR3 length: 11 residues. Germline V gene data show CDR1 as SGHNT and CDR2 as YYREEE (reference sequence). The CDR3 here is CASSLYETQYF. Here the CDR3 DNA reads TGTGCCAGCAGCTTGTACGAGACCCAGTACTTC.

CDR3 amino acids: CASVSGVGNTIYF. The CDR3 nucleotides are TGTGCCAGCGTCTCAGGCGTTGGAAACACCATATATTTT. V usage is TRBV28 and J usage is TRBJ1-3; D remains ambiguous. V shed 8 bases and J shed 3 bases, with 11 bases lying between them. From germline, CDR1 is MDHEN and CDR2 SYDVKM. This CDR3 has 13 residues.

This CDR3 reads CASSQELVAWETQYF. CDR3 sequence (DNA): TGTGCCAGCAGCCAAGAACTAGTGGCCTGGGAGACCCAGTACTTC. This sequence joins TRBV14 and TRBJ2-5, with D perhaps TRBD2 (5 bases). Trimming removed 0 bases from V and 5 bases from J, with 13 bases in between. Germline V gene sequence: CDR1 SGHDN, CDR2 FVKESK. This CDR3 region has 15 residues.